This T cell receptor (beta chain) is drawn from a study of cytomegalovirus exposure and HLA in healthy donors. Study overall: Sequencing of 150 million to 200 million T cells in an earlier analysis found under 120 million unique TCR beta sequences. Findings and limits, study-wide: Associated with HLA alleles at 0.05 false discovery rate in a later analysis were about 17,000 TCR beta sequences. CMV antigen specificity of a few CMV-associated chains was confirmed in vitro.

Each of the donors was a healthy bone marrow donor. The PCR had 60 Vbeta and 13 Jbeta primers. Method: immunoSEQ multiplex PCR; TCRdb's copy keeps in-frame clones and lacks some. The sample yields about 97,000 clones, 73% seen once. Germline assignment: CDR1 SGHTA and CDR2 FQGNSA. V was pared by 5 bases and J by 7 bases, with 26 bases between. This CDR3 is 17 amino acids long. This clone was counted a few times. Its specificity is unknown. The sequencing sample was made of PBMCs. The V and J genes are TRBV7-2 and TRBJ2-5; D may be TRBD2 (5 bases). The sequence was collected from a middle-aged man in good health and CMV-seronegative. The CDR3: CASSKSPERSGRGTQYF. The CDR3 bases are TGTGCCAGCAGCAAAAGCCCAGAGAGGAGCGGACGGGGGACCCAGTACTTC.